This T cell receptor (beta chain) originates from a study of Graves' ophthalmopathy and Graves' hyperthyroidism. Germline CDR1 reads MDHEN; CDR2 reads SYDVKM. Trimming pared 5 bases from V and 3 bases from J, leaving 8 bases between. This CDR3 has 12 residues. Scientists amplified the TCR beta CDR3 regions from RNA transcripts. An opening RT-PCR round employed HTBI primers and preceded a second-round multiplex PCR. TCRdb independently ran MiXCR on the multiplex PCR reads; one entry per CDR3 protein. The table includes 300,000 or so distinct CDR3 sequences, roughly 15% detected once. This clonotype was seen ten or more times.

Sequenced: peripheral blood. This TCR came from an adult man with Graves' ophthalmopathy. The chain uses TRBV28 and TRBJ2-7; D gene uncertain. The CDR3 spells CASSPGLYEQYF. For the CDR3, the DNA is TGTGCCAGCAGTCCGGGCCTCTACGAGCAGTACTTC.